The clone carrying this TCR beta chain was observed many times. At the DNA level, this CDR3 is encoded by other sequences in the same sample as well. The data were taken from a study of shared clonotypes between healthy human individuals. Naive CD8 cells lacked CD45RO and underwent positive selection for CCR7, leaving out terminally differentiated effector memory CD45RA+ cells. Assay used: immunoSEQ multiplex PCR; TCRdb lists only in-frame clones, some missing. Here the sample spans millions of clones, about 95% being singletons. The specimen was naive CD8+ T cells sorted from blood. The sequence was obtained from a man aged 18 to 30 in good health.

The CDR3 sequence: CAWSVRGTSLTGELFF. CDR3 nucleotides: TGTGCCTGGAGTGTACGGGGGACTAGTCTCACCGGGGAGCTGTTTTTT. V gene TRBV30 combines with J gene TRBJ2-2, with TRBD2 matching over 8 bases. Losses at the gene ends were 0 bases for V and 4 bases for J; bases not matched to a gene: 7. Germline V gives CDR1 GTSNPN, CDR2 SVGIG (reference sequence). This CDR3 has 16 amino acids.